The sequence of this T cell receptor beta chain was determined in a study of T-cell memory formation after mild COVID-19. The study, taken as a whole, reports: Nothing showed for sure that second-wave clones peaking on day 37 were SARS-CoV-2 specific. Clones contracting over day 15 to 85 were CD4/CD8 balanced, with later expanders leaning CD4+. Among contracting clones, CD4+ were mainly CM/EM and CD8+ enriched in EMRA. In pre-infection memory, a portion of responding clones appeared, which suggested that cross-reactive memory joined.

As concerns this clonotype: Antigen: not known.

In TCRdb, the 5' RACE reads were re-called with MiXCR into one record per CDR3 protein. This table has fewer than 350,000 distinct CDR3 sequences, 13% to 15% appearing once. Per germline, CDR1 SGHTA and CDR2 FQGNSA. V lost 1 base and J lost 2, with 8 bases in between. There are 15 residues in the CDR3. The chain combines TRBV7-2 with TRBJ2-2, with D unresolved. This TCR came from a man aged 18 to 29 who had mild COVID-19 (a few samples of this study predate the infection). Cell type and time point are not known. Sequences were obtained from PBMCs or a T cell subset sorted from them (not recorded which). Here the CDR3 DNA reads TGTGCCAGCAGCTTAGTTTACACAAACACCGGGGAGCTGTTTTTT. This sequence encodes CASSLVYTNTGELFF.